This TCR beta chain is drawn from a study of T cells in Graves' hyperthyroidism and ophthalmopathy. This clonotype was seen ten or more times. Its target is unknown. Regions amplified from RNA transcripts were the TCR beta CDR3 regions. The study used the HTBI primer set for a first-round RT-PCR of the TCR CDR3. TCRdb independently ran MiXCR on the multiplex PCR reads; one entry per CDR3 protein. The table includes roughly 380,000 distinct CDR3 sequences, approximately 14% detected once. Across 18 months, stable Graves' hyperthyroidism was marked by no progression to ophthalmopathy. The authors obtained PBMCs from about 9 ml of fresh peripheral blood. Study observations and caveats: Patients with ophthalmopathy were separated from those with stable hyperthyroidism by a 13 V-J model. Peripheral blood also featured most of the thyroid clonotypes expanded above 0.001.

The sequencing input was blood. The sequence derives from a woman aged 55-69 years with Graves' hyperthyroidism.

CDR3: CASSLGQREQYF. For the CDR3, the DNA is TGCGCCAGCAGCCTCGGACAGAGAGAGCAGTACTTC. The genes are TRBV5-1 and TRBJ2-7, with a weak D call TRBD1 (6 bases). V lost 4 bases and J lost 7, with 12 bases in between. Germline assignment: CDR1 SGHRS and CDR2 YFSETQ. This CDR3 region has 12 residues.